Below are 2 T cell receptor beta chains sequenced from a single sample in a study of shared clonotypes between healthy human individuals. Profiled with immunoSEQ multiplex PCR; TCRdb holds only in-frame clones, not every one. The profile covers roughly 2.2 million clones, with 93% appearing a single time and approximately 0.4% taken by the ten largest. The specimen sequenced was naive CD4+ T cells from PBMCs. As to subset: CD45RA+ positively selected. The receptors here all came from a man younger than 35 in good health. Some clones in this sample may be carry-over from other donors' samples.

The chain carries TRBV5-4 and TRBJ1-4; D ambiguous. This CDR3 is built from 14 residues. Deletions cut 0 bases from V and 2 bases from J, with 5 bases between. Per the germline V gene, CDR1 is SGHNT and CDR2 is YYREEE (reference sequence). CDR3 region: CASSLGITNEKLFF. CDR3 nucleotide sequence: TGTGCCAGCAGCTTGGGGATTACTAATGAAAAACTGTTTTTT.

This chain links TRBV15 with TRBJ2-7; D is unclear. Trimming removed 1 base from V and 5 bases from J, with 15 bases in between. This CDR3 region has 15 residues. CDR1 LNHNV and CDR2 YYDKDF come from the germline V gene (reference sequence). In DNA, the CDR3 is TGTGCCACCAGCAGAGTTGGGTTTCTAGACGACGAGCAGTACTTC. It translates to CATSRVGFLDDEQYF.